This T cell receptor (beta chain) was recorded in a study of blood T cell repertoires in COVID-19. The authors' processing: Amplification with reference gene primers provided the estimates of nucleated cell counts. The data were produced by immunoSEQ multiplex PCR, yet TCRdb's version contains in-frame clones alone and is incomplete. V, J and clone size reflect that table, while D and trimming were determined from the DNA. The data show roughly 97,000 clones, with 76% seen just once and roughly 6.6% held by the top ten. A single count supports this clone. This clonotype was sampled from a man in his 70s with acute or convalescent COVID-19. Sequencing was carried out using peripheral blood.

CDR3 protein: CASSLALAGVKGNTIYF. In DNA, the CDR3 is TGTGCCAGCAGCTTGGCCCTGGCAGGGGTGAAGGGAAACACCATATATTTT. The chain has TRBV11-2 and TRBJ1-3, with D possibly being TRBD1 (6 bases). Germline CDR1 is SGHAT and CDR2 is FQNNGV. With 3 bases removed from V and 4 bases from J, the gap between germline ends came to 19 bases. The CDR3 runs 17 residues.